The 6 T cell receptor beta chains presented below share a single source sample, sequenced in a study of T cells in localized non-small cell lung cancer. The data were produced by immunoSEQ multiplex PCR, yet TCRdb's version contains in-frame clones alone and is incomplete. Among about 30,000 clones listed, around nine tenths were seen once. The material sequenced was peripheral blood, taken before any cancer treatment. These receptors came from a female donor at least 60 years old with stage III squamous cell lung carcinoma.

The rearrangement joins TRBV2 to TRBJ2-7, with D possibly called TRBD1 or TRBD2 (7 bases each). The CDR3 is 13 residues long. V lost 8 bases to trimming and J lost 6 bases, with 17 bases between them. Germline CDR1 and CDR2: SNHLY and FYNNEI. CDR3 protein: CASERQGGTEQYF. The CDR3 DNA sequence: TGTGCCAGCGAACGACAGGGAGGGACCGAGCAGTACTTC.

This clone was picked up one time. The gene calls are TRBV9 and TRBJ2-7, with TRBD1 matching 8 bases. This CDR3 is built from 14 residues. Germline CDR1 and CDR2: SGDLS and YYNGEE. After removal of 4 bases from V and 4 bases from J, the junction contained 7 bases not matched to a gene. In DNA form, the CDR3 reads TGTGCCAGCAGCCCCCGGACAGGGCATTACGAGCAGTACTTC. The encoded protein is CASSPRTGHYEQYF. Variable domain in full (rest from reference TRBV9 and TRBJ2-7): DSGVTQTPKHLITATGQRVTLRCSPRSGDLSVYWYQQSLDQGLQFLIQYYNGEERAKGNILERFSAQQFPDLHSELNLSSLELGDSALYFCASSPRTGHYEQYFGPGTRLTVT.

The rearrangement uses TRBV10-3 and TRBJ2-7; 8 bases are a match to TRBD2. This CDR3 region has 13 residues. Unmatched junction bases numbered 3, after V lost 8 bases and J lost 0 bases. Germline V gene sequence: CDR1 ENHRY, CDR2 SYGVKD. CDR3 residues: CAIEAGASYEQYF. The CDR3 DNA follows: TGTGCCATCGAAGCGGGAGCCTCCTACGAGCAGTACTTC.

The V call is TRBV9, the J call TRBJ1-1; D ambiguous. This CDR3 has 13 amino acids. CDR1 is SGDLS and CDR2 is YYNGEE in the germline V gene. Trimming took off 1 base at V and 6 bases at J, with 10 bases between the two ends. The chain's CDR3 is CASSVPGASEAFF. The CDR3 nucleotides are TGTGCCAGCAGCGTACCAGGTGCATCTGAAGCTTTCTTT.

This chain uses TRBV28 with TRBJ1-5, with a possible D match to TRBD1 (6 bases). This CDR3 has 15 residues. Trimming pared 5 bases from V and 5 bases from J, leaving 16 bases between. Germline CDR1 reads MDHEN; CDR2 reads SYDVKM. CDR3 coding DNA: TGTGCCAGCAGTGGGGGATCAAGGGGGGATCAGCCCCAGCATTTT. Encoded protein: CASSGGSRGDQPQHF.

The chain links TRBV19 to TRBJ2-7, with D possibly matching TRBD2 (5 bases). The CDR3 consists of 10 residues. Germline lookup yields CDR1 LNHDA and CDR2 SQIVND (reference sequence). V shed 11 bases and J shed 3 bases, with 8 bases lying between them. CDR3 DNA sequence: TGTGCCGCGGGTGACTACGAGCAGTACTTC. Translating gives CAAGDYEQYF.